The TCR beta chain described here comes from a study of blood T cell repertoires in COVID-19. The overall study: The United States, Italy and Spain supplied acute and convalescent COVID-19 samples.

The trim removed 6 bases at V and 4 bases at J, leaving 5 bases unmatched. Germline V CDR1 and CDR2: SGHTA, FQGNSA. This CDR3 comprises 16 residues. The authors' processing: Nucleated cell number was recorded as an estimate derived from reference gene primer amplification. Libraries were prepared by immunoSEQ multiplex PCR; TCRdb keeps only in-frame clonotypes and omits some of them. From that table come the V and J calls and clone size; the DNA was used to work out D and trimming. In the table there are approximately 98,000 clones, around four fifths of which are singletons. The receptor was isolated from a woman in her 70s with acute or convalescent COVID-19. V usage is TRBV7-2 and J usage is TRBJ2-2, with 13 bases identical to TRBD2. Material for sequencing was peripheral blood. The CDR3, as DNA: TGTGCCAGCAGTTCGGGACTAGCGGGGTTCACCGGGGAGCTGTTTTTT. It codes for CASSSGLAGFTGELFF.